Below are 18 T cell receptor beta chains sequenced from a single sample in a study of shared clonotypes between healthy human individuals. Here immunoSEQ multiplex PCR was the method, and the copy in TCRdb shows in-frame clones only, minus some. The sample gives about 2 million clones, about 95% of which show up once; about 1.1% is in the top ten. Naive CD8 populations comprised CD45RO-negative cells positively selected for CCR7, excluding terminally differentiated effector memory CD45RA+ cells. The sequenced sample was naive CD8+ T cells sorted from blood. All receptors derive from a man aged 18 to 29 in good health.

In regard to this clone: Within the sample, other DNA sequences also encode this same CDR3. The chain recombines TRBV11-2 with TRBJ2-7; D is possibly TRBD2 (6 bases). Germline V CDR1 and CDR2: SGHAT, FQNNGV. V lost 3 bases to trimming and J lost 2 bases, with 8 bases between them. This CDR3 is built from 13 residues. The CDR3 is CASSFGGTYEQYF. CDR3 coding DNA: TGTGCCAGCAGCTTTGGCGGGACCTACGAGCAGTACTTC.

J is TRBJ1-6 and V is TRBV11-2; 10 positions agree with TRBD1. Losses at the gene ends were 1 base for V and 5 bases for J; bases not matched to a gene: 5. CDR1 is SGHAT and CDR2 is FQNNGV in the germline V gene. There are 17 residues in the CDR3. The CDR3 loop reads CASSLGGTGVDNSPLHF. The CDR3, as DNA: TGTGCCAGCAGCTTAGGAGGGACAGGGGTCGATAATTCACCCCTCCACTTT.

This chain links TRBV23-1 with TRBJ2-7; possible D gene TRBD1, 6 bases. TRBV23-1 carries the ORF label, with uncertain function. Trimming left V 4 bases short and J 7 bases short, with 11 bases between. This CDR3 is 12 amino acids long. The CDR3 reads CASSPRGGEQYF. The CDR3 DNA reads TGCGCCAGCAGTCCCAGGGGTGGAGAGCAGTACTTC.

The chain employs TRBV4-1 and TRBJ2-1; D is uncertain. The CDR3 totals 16 residues. CDR1 and CDR2 (germline): MGHRA, YSYEKL. V was pared by 1 base and J by 2 bases, with 12 bases between. DNA of the CDR3: TGCGCCAGCAGCCAAGCTGGCGGTCTAACCTACAATGAGCAGTTCTTC. This translates into CASSQAGGLTYNEQFF.

Concerning this clone: Other DNA sequences in this sample translate to the same CDR3. The gene calls are TRBV4-3 and TRBJ2-1, with TRBD2 matching over 13 bases. From germline, CDR1 is LGHNA and CDR2 YSLEER. The trim removed 4 bases at V and 8 bases at J, leaving 2 bases unmatched. This CDR3 has 14 amino acids. The CDR3 loop is CASSPGLAGYEQFF. In nucleotides, the CDR3 is TGCGCCAGCAGCCCGGGACTAGCGGGATATGAGCAGTTCTTC.

This sequence joins TRBV7-8 and TRBJ1-5; maybe TRBD1 (5 bases). The germline gives CDR1 SGHVS, CDR2 FQNEAQ. This CDR3 contains 14 residues. Trimming removed 5 bases at V and 4 bases at J, with 12 bases between. This chain's CDR3 is CASSPDTGNQPQHF. The CDR3 bases are TGTGCCAGCAGCCCGGACACCGGGAATCAGCCCCAGCATTTT.

This chain uses TRBV28 with TRBJ1-2, with 7 bases fitting TRBD1. Germline V gene data show CDR1 as MDHEN and CDR2 as SYDVKM. J was trimmed by 8 bases and V by 6 bases; bases with no gene match: 12. This CDR3 comprises 14 residues. The CDR3 region has the DNA TGTGCCAGCAGCCATGGTACCGGGACAGCGGGCTACACCTTC. Protein: CASSHGTGTAGYTF.

This sequence joins TRBV7-9 and TRBJ2-4; TRBD2 might be the D (6 bases). Germline-derived CDR1 and CDR2 are SEHNR and FQNEAQ (reference sequence). The CDR3 length is 16 residues. Trimming left V 6 bases short and J 3 bases short, with 18 bases between. CDR3 DNA sequence: TGTGCCAGCAGACTAGCAAATGTTTTGGTCAAAAACATTCAGTACTTC. It codes for CASRLANVLVKNIQYF.

This rearrangement joins TRBV28 to TRBJ1-6; TRBD1 aligns across 9 bases. The CDR3 totals 14 residues. CDR1 MDHEN and CDR2 SYDVKM come from the germline V gene. V lost 1 base, J lost 11 bases, and 3 bases stayed unmatched. CDR3 nucleotide sequence: TGTGCCAGCAGTTTATCAGGACAGGGGACACCCCTCCACTTT. As protein: CASSLSGQGTPLHF.

This sequence joins TRBV9 and TRBJ2-3; 10 bases align to TRBD1. In germline, CDR1 is SGDLS, CDR2 YYNGEE. Trimming took 4 bases from V and 2 from J; bases not matched to a gene: 7. The CDR3 runs 16 residues. The CDR3 nucleotides read TGTGCCAGCAGCACACCCGGGACAGGGGTCACAGATACGCAGTATTTT. Translation: CASSTPGTGVTDTQYF. The full variable domain, with the rest looked up from reference TRBV9 and TRBJ2-3, is DSGVTQTPKHLITATGQRVTLRCSPRSGDLSVYWYQQSLDQGLQFLIQYYNGEERAKGNILERFSAQQFPDLHSELNLSSLELGDSALYFCASSTPGTGVTDTQYFGPGTRLTVL.

The chain couples TRBV11-2 to TRBJ1-2, with D uncertain. The CDR3 has 13 residues. Germline V gene data show CDR1 as SGHAT and CDR2 as FQNNGV. With 5 bases removed from V and 7 bases from J, the gap between germline ends came to 14 bases. CDR3 in amino acids: CASSLGPKGGYTF. The CDR3 bases are TGTGCCAGCAGCCTTGGGCCTAAAGGTGGCTACACCTTC.

The rearrangement uses TRBV11-2 and TRBJ2-3, with 10 bases that match TRBD2. Germline V lookup: CDR1 SGHAT, CDR2 FQNNGV. The CDR3 totals 16 residues. The V segment lost 3 bases and the J segment 4 bases; nucleotides outside the gene matches: 7. Written as DNA, the CDR3 is TGTGCCAGCAGCTTCCAAGGACTAGCGGAAGCAGATACGCAGTATTTT. Amino acids: CASSFQGLAEADTQYF.

This chain uses TRBV5-4 with TRBJ2-7; 7 positions agree with TRBD1. The CDR3 sequence is 14 residues long. CDR1 and CDR2 (germline): SGHNT, YYREEE (reference sequence). The trim removed 4 bases at V and 1 base at J, leaving 5 bases unmatched. In DNA form, the CDR3 reads TGTGCCAGCAGCACCCGGGACAGATCCTACGAGCAGTACTTC. It specifies CASSTRDRSYEQYF.

A word on this clone: This sample also contains other DNA sequences that code for the same CDR3. The chain carries TRBV5-1 and TRBJ2-5, with D perhaps given as TRBD1 or TRBD2 (6 bases each). This CDR3 contains 15 residues. Trimming stripped 0 bases from V and 5 bases from J, with 14 bases between. The germline V gene encodes CDR1 SGHRS and CDR2 YFSETQ. CDR3: CASSLEGGVGETQYF. CDR3 in DNA: TGCGCCAGCAGCTTGGAGGGGGGAGTCGGGGAGACCCAGTACTTC.

In nucleotides, the CDR3 is TGCGCCAGCAGCGAAACTAGCGGCTTTACCTACGAGCAGTACTTC. Protein: CASSETSGFTYEQYF. This chain joins TRBV4-1 and TRBJ2-7; 8 positions match TRBD2. Trimming cost V 5 bases and J 2 bases; bases outside gene matches: 8. Germline V lookup: CDR1 MGHRA, CDR2 YSYEKL. The CDR3 is 15 residues long.

The genes are TRBV25-1 and TRBJ2-1; a weak D match, TRBD2 (6 bases). Germline V gene lookup returns CDR1 MGHDK and CDR2 SYGVNS. The CDR3 sequence is 14 residues long. V dropped 3 bases and J dropped 7 bases, with 13 bases sitting between them. In DNA form, the CDR3 reads TGTGCCAGCAGTGAGGTTGGACTACCGAATGAGCAGTTCTTC. It yields the protein CASSEVGLPNEQFF.

J is TRBJ2-7 and V is TRBV6-6; D unresolved. From germline, CDR1 is MNHNY and CDR2 SVGAGI (reference sequence). The CDR3 sequence is 15 residues long. Trimming shortened V by 5 bases and J by 1 base, and 15 bases separated the two germline ends. CDR3 bases: TGTGCCAGCAGTGTACCAGAGCTGAGTTCCTACGAGCAGTACTTC. Translated, it gives CASSVPELSSYEQYF.

The chain has TRBV5-6 and TRBJ1-6; D is unclear. Germline V gene data show CDR1 as SGHDT and CDR2 as YYEEEE. The CDR3 spans 12 residues. V lost 3 bases to trimming and J lost 14 bases, with 12 bases between them. This CDR3 is CASSSDGGSLHF. The CDR3 nucleotides read TGTGCCAGCAGCTCAGACGGTGGATCCCTCCACTTT.